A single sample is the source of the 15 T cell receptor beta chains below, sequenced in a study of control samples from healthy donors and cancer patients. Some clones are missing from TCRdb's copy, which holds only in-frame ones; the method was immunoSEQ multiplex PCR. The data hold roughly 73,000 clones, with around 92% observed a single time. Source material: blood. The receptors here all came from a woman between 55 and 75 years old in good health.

The CDR3 bases are TGCGCCAGCAGCCCCGAAGGAAGACAGGAGTTTGGCTACACCTTC. Translating it yields CASSPEGRQEFGYTF. The chain links TRBV5-1 to TRBJ1-2; perhaps TRBD1 as D (6 bases). This CDR3 is 15 amino acids long. V lost 4 bases, J lost 7 bases, and 20 bases lay in between. CDR1 and CDR2 from the germline V gene are SGHRS and YFSETQ.

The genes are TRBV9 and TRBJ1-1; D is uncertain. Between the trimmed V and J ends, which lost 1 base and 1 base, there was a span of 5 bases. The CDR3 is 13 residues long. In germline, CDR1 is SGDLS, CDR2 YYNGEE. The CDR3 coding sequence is TGTGCCAGCAGCGTAACAGCGAACACTGAAGCTTTCTTT. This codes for CASSVTANTEAFF.

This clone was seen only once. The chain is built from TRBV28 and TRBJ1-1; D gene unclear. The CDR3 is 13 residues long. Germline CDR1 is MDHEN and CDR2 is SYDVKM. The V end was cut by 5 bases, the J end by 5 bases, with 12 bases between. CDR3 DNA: TGTGCCAGCAGTGAAACACGGACGACTGAAGCTTTCTTT. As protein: CASSETRTTEAFF. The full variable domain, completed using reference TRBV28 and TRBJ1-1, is DVKVTQSSRYLVKRTGEKVFLECVQDMDHENMFWYRQDPGLGLRLIYFSYDVKMKEKGDIPEGYSVSREKKERFSLILESASTNQTSMYLCASSETRTTEAFFGQGTRLTVV.

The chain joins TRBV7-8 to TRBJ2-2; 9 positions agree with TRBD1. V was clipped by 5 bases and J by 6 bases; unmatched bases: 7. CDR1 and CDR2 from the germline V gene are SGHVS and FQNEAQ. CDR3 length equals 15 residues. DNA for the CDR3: TGTGCCAGCAGCCTCTCGACAGGGGGAGCCGGGGAGCTGTTTTTT. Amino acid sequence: CASSLSTGGAGELFF.

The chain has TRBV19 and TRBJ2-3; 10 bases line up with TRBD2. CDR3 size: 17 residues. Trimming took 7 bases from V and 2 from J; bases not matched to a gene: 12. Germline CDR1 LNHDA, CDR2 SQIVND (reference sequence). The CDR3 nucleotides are TGTGCCAGTAAAAGGCTAGCGGGAGTTTCACTCACAGATACGCAGTATTTT. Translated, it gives CASKRLAGVSLTDTQYF.

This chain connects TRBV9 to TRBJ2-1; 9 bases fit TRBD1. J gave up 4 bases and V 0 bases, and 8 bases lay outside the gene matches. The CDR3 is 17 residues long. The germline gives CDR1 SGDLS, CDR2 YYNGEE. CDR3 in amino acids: CASSVGFRQGGYNEQFF. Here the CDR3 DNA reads TGTGCCAGCAGCGTAGGGTTCCGACAGGGGGGATACAATGAGCAGTTCTTC.

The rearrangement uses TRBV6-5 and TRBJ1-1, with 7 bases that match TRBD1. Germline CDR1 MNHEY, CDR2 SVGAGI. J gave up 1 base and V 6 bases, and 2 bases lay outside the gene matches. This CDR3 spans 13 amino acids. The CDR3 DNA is TGTGCCAGCAGCAGGGGGGAGAACACTGAAGCTTTCTTT. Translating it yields CASSRGENTEAFF.

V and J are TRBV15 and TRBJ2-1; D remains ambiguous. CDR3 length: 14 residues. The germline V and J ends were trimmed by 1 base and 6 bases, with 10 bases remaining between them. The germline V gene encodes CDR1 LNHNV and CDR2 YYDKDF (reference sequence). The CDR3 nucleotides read TGTGCCACCAGCAGAGGGGGATCCGCCAATGAGCAGTTCTTC. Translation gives CATSRGGSANEQFF.

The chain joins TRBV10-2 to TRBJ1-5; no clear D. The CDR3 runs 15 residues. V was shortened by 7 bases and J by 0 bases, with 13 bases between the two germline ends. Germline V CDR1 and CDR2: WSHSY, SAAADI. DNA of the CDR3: TGCGCCAGCATTCGTGACATCCGTAGCAATCAGCCCCAGCATTTT. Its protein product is CASIRDIRSNQPQHF.

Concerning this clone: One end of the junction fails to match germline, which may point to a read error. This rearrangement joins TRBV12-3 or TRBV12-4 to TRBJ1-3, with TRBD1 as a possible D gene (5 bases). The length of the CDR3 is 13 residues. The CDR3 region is CASSQGEGSTIYF. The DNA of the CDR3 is TGTGCCAGCAGTCAGGGTGAAGGAAGCACCATATATTTT.

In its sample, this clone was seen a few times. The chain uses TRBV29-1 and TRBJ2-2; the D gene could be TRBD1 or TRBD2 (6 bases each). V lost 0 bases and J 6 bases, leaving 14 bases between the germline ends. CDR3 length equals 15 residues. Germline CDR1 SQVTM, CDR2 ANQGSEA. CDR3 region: CSVEERRGTAGELFF. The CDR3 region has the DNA TGCAGCGTTGAAGAAAGGAGGGGGACGGCCGGGGAGCTGTTTTTT.

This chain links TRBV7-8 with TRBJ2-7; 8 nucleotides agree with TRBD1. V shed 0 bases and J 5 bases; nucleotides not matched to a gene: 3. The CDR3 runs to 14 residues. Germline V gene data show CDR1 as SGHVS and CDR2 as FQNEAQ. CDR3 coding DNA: TGTGCCAGCAGCTTAGCGGAGACAGGGGACGAGCAGTACTTC. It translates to CASSLAETGDEQYF.

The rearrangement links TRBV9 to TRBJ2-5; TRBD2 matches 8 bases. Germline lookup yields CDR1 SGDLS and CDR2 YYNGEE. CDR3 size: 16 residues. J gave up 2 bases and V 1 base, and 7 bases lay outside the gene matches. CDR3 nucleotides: TGTGCCAGCAGCGTAATGCCTGCGGGAGGACAAGAGACCCAGTACTTC. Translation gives CASSVMPAGGQETQYF. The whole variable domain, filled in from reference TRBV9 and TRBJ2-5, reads DSGVTQTPKHLITATGQRVTLRCSPRSGDLSVYWYQQSLDQGLQFLIQYYNGEERAKGNILERFSAQQFPDLHSELNLSSLELGDSALYFCASSVMPAGGQETQYFGPGTRLLVL.

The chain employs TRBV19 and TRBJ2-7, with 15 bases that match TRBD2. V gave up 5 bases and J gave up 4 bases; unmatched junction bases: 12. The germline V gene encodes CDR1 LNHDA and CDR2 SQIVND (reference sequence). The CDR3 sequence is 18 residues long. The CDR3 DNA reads TGTGCCAGTAGTCCGGGACTAGCGGGAGGTCTTCCGGTTTACGAGCAGTACTTC. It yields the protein CASSPGLAGGLPVYEQYF.

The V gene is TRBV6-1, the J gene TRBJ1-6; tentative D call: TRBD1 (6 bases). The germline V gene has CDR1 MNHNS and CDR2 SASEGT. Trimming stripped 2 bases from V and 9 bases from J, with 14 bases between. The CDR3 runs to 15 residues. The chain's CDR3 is CASSESGASVSPLHF. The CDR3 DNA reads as TGTGCCAGCAGTGAATCGGGGGCCTCGGTTTCACCCCTCCACTTT.